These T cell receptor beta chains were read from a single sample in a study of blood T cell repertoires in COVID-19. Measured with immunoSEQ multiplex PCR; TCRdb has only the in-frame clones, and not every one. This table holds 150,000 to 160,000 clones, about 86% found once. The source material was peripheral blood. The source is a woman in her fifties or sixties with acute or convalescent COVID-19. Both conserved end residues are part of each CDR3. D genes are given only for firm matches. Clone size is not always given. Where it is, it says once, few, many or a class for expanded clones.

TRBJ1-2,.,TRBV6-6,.,CASSRENYGYTF,TGTGCCAGCAGTCGGGAGAACTATGGCTACACCTTC
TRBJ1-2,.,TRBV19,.,CASTEGRYGYTF,TGTGCCAGTACGGAGGGCCGGTATGGCTACACCTTC
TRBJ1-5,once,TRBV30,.,CAWSPTGNQPQHF,TGTGCCTGGAGCCCAACAGGGAACCAGCCCCAGCATTTT
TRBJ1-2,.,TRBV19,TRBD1,CATPGQGTGYTF,TGTGCCACCCCGGGACAGGGGACCGGCTACACCTTC
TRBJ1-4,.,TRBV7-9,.,CASSPTGRGRVDEKLFF,TGTGCCAGCAGCCCAACCGGGAGAGGCCGAGTAGATGAAAAACTGTTTTTT
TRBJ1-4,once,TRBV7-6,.,CASSSILGGFREKLFF,TGTGCCAGCAGCTCCATCCTCGGGGGATTTAGGGAAAAACTGTTTTTT
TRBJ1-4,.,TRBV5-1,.,CASSLPSVAGRQEKLFF,TGCGCCAGCAGCTTGCCCTCCGTCGCGGGGCGCCAAGAAAAACTGTTTTTT
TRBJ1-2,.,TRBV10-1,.,CASSHDSTYGYTF,TGCGCCAGCAGTCACGACAGCACCTATGGCTACACCTTC
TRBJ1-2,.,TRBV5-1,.,CASSQPRADNYGYTF,TGCGCCAGCAGCCAGCCCAGGGCCGATAACTATGGCTACACCTTC
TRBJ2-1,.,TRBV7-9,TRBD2,CASSRTSGGPISYNEQFF,TGTGCCAGCAGCAGGACTAGCGGGGGGCCTATTTCCTACAATGAGCAGTTCTTC
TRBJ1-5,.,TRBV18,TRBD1,CASSLGQSLSQPQHF,TGTGCCAGCTCGTTGGGACAGTCGCTCAGTCAGCCCCAGCATTTT